This passage covers 10 T cell receptor beta chains from one sample sequenced in a study of CD8+ T cells in alopecia areata (dated by TCRdb to 2016 to 2019). Per the publication, the treatment or condition label means: oral pan-JAK inhibitor, 5-10 mg twice daily. The method was the immunoSEQ multiplex PCR assay. To provide template for TCR sequencing, every sample had RNA extracted and reverse transcribed into cDNA. In its TCRdb copy, this immuneACCESS table keeps in-frame sequences only and misses some clones. Where compared with another copy, unresolved V genes explain less than half of these, and the others have no known cause. Present in this sample are around 300,000 clones, over 45% of which were seen just once. The top ten clonotypes cover roughly 0.88% of the sample. Sequenced material: CD4+ T cells sorted from blood, taken at week 52, from a patient treated with tofacitinib. These TCRs come from a human donor with alopecia areata.

The chain uses TRBV7-9 and TRBJ2-5; no definite D call. The V and J ends lost 7 bases and 2 bases respectively, with 8 bases between them. The CDR3 sequence is 12 residues long. CDR1 and CDR2 (germline): SEHNR, FQNEAQ (reference sequence). The CDR3 is CASTKTQETQYF. The CDR3 nucleotides are TGTGCCAGCACCAAGACACAAGAGACCCAGTACTTC.

This CDR3 reads CAISASGGKNTEAFF. The DNA of the CDR3 is TGTGCCATCAGCGCTTCAGGGGGGAAGAACACTGAAGCTTTCTTT. The chain uses TRBV10-3 and TRBJ1-1; 7 bases are shared with TRBD1. Germline V CDR1 and CDR2: ENHRY, SYGVKD. Trimming took 6 bases from V and 1 from J; bases not matched to a gene: 8. The CDR3 has 15 residues.

The rearrangement uses TRBV29-1 and TRBJ1-2, with 8 bases fitting TRBD1. The CDR3 is 11 amino acids. Looked up from germline, CDR1 is SQVTM and CDR2 is ANQGSEA. V lost 6 bases and J lost 6; bases outside the gene matches: 3. CDR3 nucleotide sequence: TGCAGCGTGGGGACAGGCGATGGCTACACCTTC. Translating gives CSVGTGDGYTF.

This clone was counted a few times. V gene TRBV30 combines with J gene TRBJ1-6; TRBD1 might be the D (6 bases). Germline CDR1 is GTSNPN and CDR2 is SVGIG (reference sequence). The CDR3 runs 17 residues. V gave up 0 bases and J gave up 9 bases, with 21 bases separating them. CDR3 amino acids: CAWSVARGSLESSPLHF. The CDR3 DNA reads TGTGCCTGGAGTGTGGCCAGGGGCAGTTTGGAGAGTTCACCCCTCCACTTT. The variable domain in full, with the rest retrieved from reference TRBV30 and TRBJ1-6, is SQTIHQWPATLVQPVGSPLSLECTVEGTSNPNLYWYRQAAGRGLQLLFYSVGIGQISSEVPQNLSASRPQDRQFILSSKKLLLSDSGFYLCAWSVARGSLESSPLHFGNGTRLTVT.

This chain links TRBV5-6 with TRBJ1-6; D is unclear. The length of the CDR3 is 13 residues. V lost 2 bases to trimming and J lost 10 bases, with 10 bases between them. The germline gives CDR1 SGHDT, CDR2 YYEEEE. The CDR3 is CASSFSTGSPLHF. Here the CDR3 DNA reads TGTGCCAGCAGCTTTTCGACGGGATCACCCCTCCACTTT. The full variable domain, in which reference TRBV5-6 and TRBJ1-6 provide the parts outside the CDR3, is DAGVTQSPTHLIKTRGQQVTLRCSPKSGHDTVSWYQQALGQGPQFIFQYYEEEERQRGNFPDRFSGHQFPNYSSELNVNALLLGDSALYLCASSFSTGSPLHFGNGTRLTVT.

The chain joins TRBV18 to TRBJ2-7, with D possibly being TRBD1 or TRBD2 (5 bases each). Germline V gives CDR1 KGHSH, CDR2 LQKENI. CDR3 length: 15 residues. The V end lost 0 bases, the J end lost 0 bases, and 9 bases lay between the germline ends. The CDR3: CASSPPGRSSYEQYF. The DNA of the CDR3 is TGTGCCAGCTCACCACCGGGACGCAGCTCCTACGAGCAGTACTTC.

The chain has TRBV5-1 and TRBJ2-7, with D possibly TRBD1 on 6 matching bases. CDR1 and CDR2 (germline): SGHRS, YFSETQ. V lost 1 base and J lost 0, with 11 bases in between. The CDR3 has 15 amino acids. CDR3 sequence reads: CASSLTPDSSYEQYF. CDR3 coding DNA: TGCGCCAGCAGCTTGACGCCGGACAGCTCCTACGAGCAGTACTTC.

On this clone: Within the sample, other DNA sequences also encode this same CDR3. This sequence joins TRBV5-6 and TRBJ1-2, with TRBD1 matching over 7 bases. Germline values: CDR1 SGHDT, CDR2 YYEEEE. The CDR3 covers 13 residues. The J segment lost 7 bases and the V segment lost 0 bases, leaving 3 bases of the junction unmatched. CDR3 DNA: TGTGCCAGCAGCTTGGCCCAGGGGGGTGGCTACACCTTC. Protein product: CASSLAQGGGYTF.

This rearrangement joins TRBV30 to TRBJ1-5, with unresolved D. This CDR3 is 13 amino acids long. Per germline, CDR1 GTSNPN and CDR2 SVGIG (reference sequence). V was cut by 2 bases and J by 4 bases, with 9 bases left in between. The CDR3 protein is CAWSLDENQPQHF. CDR3 nucleotide sequence: TGTGCCTGGAGTTTGGATGAAAATCAGCCCCAGCATTTT.

The chain employs TRBV30 and TRBJ2-4; D possibly corresponds to TRBD2 (6 bases). The CDR3 is 15 amino acids. Germline V gene sequence: CDR1 GTSNPN, CDR2 SVGIG (reference sequence). Trimming removed 1 base at V and 3 bases at J, with 13 bases between. CDR3 sequence (DNA): TGTGCCTGGAGTGCGGGGGACTGGGGCAAAAACATTCAGTACTTC. Residues: CAWSAGDWGKNIQYF.